Listed here are 13 T cell receptor beta chains from one sample, sequenced in a study of shared T cell receptors in the human thymus. Data came from immunoSEQ multiplex PCR; TCRdb stores just in-frame clones and leaves some out. The sample consists of under 850,000 clones, more than 75% of them appearing once. Separately, the same data were catalogued under a study of human thymus T cells.

The sample was thymocytes. These receptors all come from a boy in the first two years of life with a congenital heart defect.

V gene TRBV5-1 combines with J gene TRBJ2-5; 8 positions match TRBD1. Per germline, CDR1 SGHRS and CDR2 YFSETQ. The J segment lost 2 bases and the V segment lost 4 bases, leaving 13 bases of the junction unmatched. This CDR3 spans 17 amino acids. The CDR3 reads CASSLSRTGKGQETQYF. The CDR3 DNA reads as TGCGCCAGCAGCCTCTCCCGGACAGGGAAGGGGCAAGAGACCCAGTACTTC.

This clone showed up just a few times. The rearrangement joins TRBV5-6 to TRBJ2-7; possible D gene TRBD1, 5 bases. The germline gives CDR1 SGHDT, CDR2 YYEEEE. Trimming pared 2 bases from V and 5 bases from J, leaving 11 bases between. CDR3 length equals 13 residues. CDR3 sequence reads: CASSFLGRDEQYF. CDR3 nucleotides: TGTGCCAGCAGCTTCCTGGGCAGGGACGAGCAGTACTTC.

The chain joins TRBV5-4 to TRBJ2-2; TRBD1 might be the D (5 bases). V gave up 1 base and J gave up 0 bases, with 10 bases separating them. Germline V CDR1 and CDR2: SGHNT, YYREEE (reference sequence). The length of the CDR3 is 16 residues. CDR3 amino acids: CASSLRAGSNTGELFF. Here the CDR3 DNA reads TGTGCCAGCAGCTTGCGCGCAGGGTCGAACACCGGGGAGCTGTTTTTT. Variable domain in full (rest from reference TRBV5-4 and TRBJ2-2): ETGVTQSPTHLIKTRGQQVTLRCSSQSGHNTVSWYQQALGQGPQFIFQYYREEENGRGNFPPRFSGLQFPNYSSELNVNALELDDSALYLCASSLRAGSNTGELFFGEGSRLTVL.

The chain carries TRBV23-1 and TRBJ2-7, with no clear D. TRBV23-1 is an ORF; its function is uncertain. CDR3 length equals 17 residues. The V and J ends lost 0 bases and 3 bases respectively, with 18 bases between them. The CDR3 sequence: CASSQSSLDYWSYEQYF. The CDR3 nucleotides are TGCGCCAGCAGTCAATCGAGCCTAGATTATTGGAGCTACGAGCAGTACTTC.

CDR3 protein: CASSSPPGTSGRVVYEQFF. CDR3 nucleotides: TGTGCCAGCAGCTCTCCCCCCGGGACTAGCGGGAGGGTTGTCTATGAGCAGTTCTTC. The chain employs TRBV11-3 and TRBJ2-1, with 16 bases that match TRBD2. Trimming at V came to 4 bases and at J to 8 bases, leaving 14 bases not matched to a gene. The CDR3 spans 19 residues. The germline gives CDR1 SGHNT, CDR2 YENEEA.

The V call is TRBV10-1, the J call TRBJ2-3; 13 nucleotides match TRBD2. The junction had 10 bases not matched to a gene; V was cut back by 7 bases and J by 3 bases. CDR3 length: 17 residues. From germline, CDR1 is WNHNN and CDR2 SYGVQD (reference sequence). The CDR3 loop is CASTPHGTSGKTDTQYF. CDR3 nucleotides: TGCGCCAGCACCCCTCACGGGACTAGCGGGAAGACAGATACGCAGTATTTT.

V and J are TRBV5-1 and TRBJ2-1; the D gene is possibly TRBD2 (5 bases). CDR1 and CDR2 (germline): SGHRS, YFSETQ. This CDR3 is built from 16 residues. Between the trimmed V and J ends, which lost 7 bases and 0 bases, there was a span of 17 bases. The CDR3 DNA reads TGCGCCAGCTGCCCCGGAGTGGGGAGCTCCTACAATGAGCAGTTCTTC. Its translation: CASCPGVGSSYNEQFF.

J is TRBJ2-4 and V is TRBV6-4; a weak D match, TRBD2 (6 bases). The CDR3 length is 14 residues. The V end was cut by 2 bases, the J end by 8 bases, with 13 bases between. CDR1 is MRHNA, CDR2 SNTAGT, per germline. The CDR3 sequence is CASSDNGGNDIQYF. In DNA form, the CDR3 reads TGTGCCAGCAGTGACAATGGCGGGAATGACATTCAGTACTTC.

V gene TRBV6-6 combines with J gene TRBJ2-3, with D maybe TRBD1 (5 bases). CDR1 and CDR2 from the germline V gene are MNHNY and SVGAGI (reference sequence). The length of the CDR3 is 15 residues. The V end was cut by 4 bases, the J end by 5 bases, with 16 bases between. CDR3 DNA: TGTGCCAGCAGTTCCCCAGGGCCAACACGAGATACGCAGTATTTT. Its protein is CASSSPGPTRDTQYF.

The rearrangement joins TRBV27 to TRBJ2-7, with 11 bases aligning to TRBD2. Trimming at V came to 6 bases and at J to 2 bases, leaving 6 bases not matched to a gene. Germline V CDR1 and CDR2: MNHEY, SMNVEV (reference sequence). The CDR3 spans 15 residues. CDR3 DNA: TGTGCCAGCAGGAAAATAGCGGGAGGGCCCTACGAGCAGTACTTC. Translating it yields CASRKIAGGPYEQYF.

The chain is built from TRBV7-2 and TRBJ2-7; D not resolved. Germline CDR1 and CDR2: SGHTA and FQGNSA. The V end lost 0 bases, the J end lost 6 bases, and 15 bases lay between the germline ends. This CDR3 is 15 amino acids long. DNA of the CDR3: TGTGCCAGCAGCTTAGCGCGAGCTTTTTGTCCCGAGCAGTACTTC. Translation: CASSLARAFCPEQYF.

This sequence joins TRBV11-3 and TRBJ2-7; 9 bases align to TRBD2. Germline assignment: CDR1 SGHNT and CDR2 YENEEA. The CDR3 is made up of 17 amino acids. The trim removed 3 bases at V and 4 bases at J, leaving 13 bases unmatched. The CDR3 bases are TGTGCCAGCAGCTTGGCTAGAGGGGGCGGGAGGGCTTACGAGCAGTACTTC. Protein sequence: CASSLARGGGRAYEQYF.

V gene TRBV29-1 combines with J gene TRBJ2-3; D perhaps matches TRBD2 (6 bases). The germline V and J ends were trimmed by 1 base and 0 bases, with 11 bases remaining between them. Germline-derived CDR1 and CDR2 are SQVTM and ANQGSEA. The CDR3 is 15 residues long. For the CDR3, the DNA is TGCAGCGTTGAAGGAGGACTACCTAGCACAGATACGCAGTATTTT. This translates into CSVEGGLPSTDTQYF.